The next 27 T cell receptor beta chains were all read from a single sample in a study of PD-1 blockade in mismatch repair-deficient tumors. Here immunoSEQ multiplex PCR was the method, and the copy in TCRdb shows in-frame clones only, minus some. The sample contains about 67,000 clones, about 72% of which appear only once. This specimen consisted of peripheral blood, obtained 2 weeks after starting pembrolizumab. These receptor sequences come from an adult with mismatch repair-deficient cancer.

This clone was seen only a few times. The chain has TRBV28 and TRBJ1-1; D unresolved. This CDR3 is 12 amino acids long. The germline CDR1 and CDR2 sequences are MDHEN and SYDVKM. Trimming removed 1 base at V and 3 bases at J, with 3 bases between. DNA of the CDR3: TGTGCCAGCAGTTTATCCTACACTGAAGCTTTCTTT. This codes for CASSLSYTEAFF.

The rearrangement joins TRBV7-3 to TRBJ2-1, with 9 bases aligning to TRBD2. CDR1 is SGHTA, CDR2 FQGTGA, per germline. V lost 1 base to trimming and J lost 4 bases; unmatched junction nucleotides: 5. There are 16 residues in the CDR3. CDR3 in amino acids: CASSLMVSGGYNEQFF. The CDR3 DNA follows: TGTGCCAGCAGCTTAATGGTTAGCGGGGGATACAATGAGCAGTTCTTC.

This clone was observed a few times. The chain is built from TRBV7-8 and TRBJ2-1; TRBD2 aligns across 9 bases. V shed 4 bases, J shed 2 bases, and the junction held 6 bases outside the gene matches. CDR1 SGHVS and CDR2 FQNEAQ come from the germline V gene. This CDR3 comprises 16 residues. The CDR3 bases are TGTGCCAGCAGCTATCGAAGGACTAGCGCCTACAATGAGCAGTTCTTC. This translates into CASSYRRTSAYNEQFF.

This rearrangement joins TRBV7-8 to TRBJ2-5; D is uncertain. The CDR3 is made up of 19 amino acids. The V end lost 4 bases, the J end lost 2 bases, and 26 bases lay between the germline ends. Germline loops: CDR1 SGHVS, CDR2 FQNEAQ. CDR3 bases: TGTGCCAGCAGCTCAGCGTCCTGGGCAAGCAGAATGTCTCAAGAGACCCAGTACTTC. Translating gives CASSSASWASRMSQETQYF.

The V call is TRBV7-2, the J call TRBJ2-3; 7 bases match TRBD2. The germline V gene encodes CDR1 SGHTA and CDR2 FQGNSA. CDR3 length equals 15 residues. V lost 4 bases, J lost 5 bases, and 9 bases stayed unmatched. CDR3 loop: CASSYSGTTGDTQYF. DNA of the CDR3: TGTGCCAGCAGCTACTCCGGGACTACGGGAGATACGCAGTATTTT. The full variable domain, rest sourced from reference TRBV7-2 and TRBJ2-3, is GAGVSQSPSNKVTEKGKDVELRCDPISGHTALYWYRQSLGQGLEFLIYFQGNSAPDKSGLPSDRFSAERTGGSVSTLTIQRTQQEDSAVYLCASSYSGTTGDTQYFGPGTRLTVL.

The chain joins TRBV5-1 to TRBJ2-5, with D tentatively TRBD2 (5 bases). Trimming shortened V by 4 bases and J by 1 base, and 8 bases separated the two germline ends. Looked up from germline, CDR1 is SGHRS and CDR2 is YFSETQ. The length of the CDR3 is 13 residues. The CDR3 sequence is CASSARGQETQYF. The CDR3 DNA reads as TGCGCCAGCAGCGCCCGGGGCCAAGAGACCCAGTACTTC.

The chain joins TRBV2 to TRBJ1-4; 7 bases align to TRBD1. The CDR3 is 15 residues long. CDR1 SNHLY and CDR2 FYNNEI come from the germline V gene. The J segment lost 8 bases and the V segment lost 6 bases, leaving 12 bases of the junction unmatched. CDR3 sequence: CASSSQGGSGEKLFF. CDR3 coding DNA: TGTGCCAGCAGCTCACAAGGGGGCTCAGGGGAAAAACTGTTTTTT. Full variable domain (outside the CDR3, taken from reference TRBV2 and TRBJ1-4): EPEVTQTPSHQVTQMGQEVILRCVPISNHLYFYWYRQILGQKVEFLVSFYNNEISEKSEIFDDQFSVERPDGSNFTLKIRSTKLEDSAMYFCASSSQGGSGEKLFFGSGTQLSVL.

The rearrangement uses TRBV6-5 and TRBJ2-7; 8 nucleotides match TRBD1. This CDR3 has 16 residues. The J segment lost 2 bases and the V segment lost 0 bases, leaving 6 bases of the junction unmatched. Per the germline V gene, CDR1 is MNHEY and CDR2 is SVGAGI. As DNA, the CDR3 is TGTGCCAGCAGTTACTCTCGACAGGGGAAACCCTACGAGCAGTACTTC. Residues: CASSYSRQGKPYEQYF.

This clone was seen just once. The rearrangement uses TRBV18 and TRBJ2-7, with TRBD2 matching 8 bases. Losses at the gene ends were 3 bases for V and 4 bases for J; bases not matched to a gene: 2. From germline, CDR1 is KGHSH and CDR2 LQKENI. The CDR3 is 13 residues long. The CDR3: CASSPGTSYEQYF. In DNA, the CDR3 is TGTGCCAGCTCACCGGGGACTAGTTACGAGCAGTACTTC.

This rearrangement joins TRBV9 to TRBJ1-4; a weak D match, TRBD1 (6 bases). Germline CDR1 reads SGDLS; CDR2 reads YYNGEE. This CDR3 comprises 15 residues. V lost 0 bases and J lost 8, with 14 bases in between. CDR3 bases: TGTGCCAGCAGCGTAGGATTACAGGGTCGGGAAAAACTGTTTTTT. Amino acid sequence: CASSVGLQGREKLFF.

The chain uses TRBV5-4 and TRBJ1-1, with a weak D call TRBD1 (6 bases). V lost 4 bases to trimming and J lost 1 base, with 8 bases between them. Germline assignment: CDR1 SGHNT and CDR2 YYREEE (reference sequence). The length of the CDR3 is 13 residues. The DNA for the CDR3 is TGTGCCAGCAGCGTGGACAGGAACACTGAAGCTTTCTTT. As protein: CASSVDRNTEAFF. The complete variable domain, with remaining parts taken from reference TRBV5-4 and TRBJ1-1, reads ETGVTQSPTHLIKTRGQQVTLRCSSQSGHNTVSWYQQALGQGPQFIFQYYREEENGRGNFPPRFSGLQFPNYSSELNVNALELDDSALYLCASSVDRNTEAFFGQGTRLTVV.

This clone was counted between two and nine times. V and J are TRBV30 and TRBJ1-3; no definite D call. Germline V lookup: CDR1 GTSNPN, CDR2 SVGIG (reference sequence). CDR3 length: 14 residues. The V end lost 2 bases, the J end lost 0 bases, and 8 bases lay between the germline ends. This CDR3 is CAWSFTRSGNTIYF. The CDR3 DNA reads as TGTGCCTGGAGTTTCACCCGCTCTGGAAACACCATATATTTT.

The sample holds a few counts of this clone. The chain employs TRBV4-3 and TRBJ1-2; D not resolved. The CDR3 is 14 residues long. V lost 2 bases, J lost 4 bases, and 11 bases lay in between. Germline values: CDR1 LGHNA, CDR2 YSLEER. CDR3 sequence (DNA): TGCGCCAGCAGCCAACCGGGATATGGCTATGGCTACACCTTC. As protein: CASSQPGYGYGYTF.

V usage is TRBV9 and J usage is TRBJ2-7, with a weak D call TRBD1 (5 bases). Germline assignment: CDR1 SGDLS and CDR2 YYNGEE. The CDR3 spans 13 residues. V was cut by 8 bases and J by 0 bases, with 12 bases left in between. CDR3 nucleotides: TGTGCCAGGAGACAGAATATCTCCTACGAGCAGTACTTC. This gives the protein CARRQNISYEQYF.

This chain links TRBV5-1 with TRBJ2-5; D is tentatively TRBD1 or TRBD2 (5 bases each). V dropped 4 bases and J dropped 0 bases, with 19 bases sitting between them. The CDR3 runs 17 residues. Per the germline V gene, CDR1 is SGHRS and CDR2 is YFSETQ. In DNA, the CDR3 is TGCGCCAGCAGCCCTAGGGGAGAGGGAATGTACCAAGAGACCCAGTACTTC. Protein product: CASSPRGEGMYQETQYF.

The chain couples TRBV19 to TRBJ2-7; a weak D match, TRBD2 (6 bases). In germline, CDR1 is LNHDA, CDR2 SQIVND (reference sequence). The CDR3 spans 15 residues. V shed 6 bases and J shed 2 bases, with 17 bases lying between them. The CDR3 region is CASSDFGRAAYEQYF. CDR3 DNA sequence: TGTGCCAGTAGCGATTTCGGGAGAGCGGCCTACGAGCAGTACTTC.

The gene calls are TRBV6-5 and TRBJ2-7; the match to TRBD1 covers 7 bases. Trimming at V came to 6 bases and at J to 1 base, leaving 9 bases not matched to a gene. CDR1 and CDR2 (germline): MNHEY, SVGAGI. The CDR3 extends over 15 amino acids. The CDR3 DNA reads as TGTGCCAGCAGACGGGACAGTCCGATTTCCTACGAGCAGTACTTC. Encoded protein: CASRRDSPISYEQYF.

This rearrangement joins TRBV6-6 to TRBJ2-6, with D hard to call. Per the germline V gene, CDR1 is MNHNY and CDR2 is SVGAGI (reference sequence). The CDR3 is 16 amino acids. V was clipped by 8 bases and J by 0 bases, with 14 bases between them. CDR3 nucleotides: TGTGCCAGCGATACGGAAGGGCTCTCTGGGGCCAACGTCCTGACTTTC. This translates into CASDTEGLSGANVLTF.

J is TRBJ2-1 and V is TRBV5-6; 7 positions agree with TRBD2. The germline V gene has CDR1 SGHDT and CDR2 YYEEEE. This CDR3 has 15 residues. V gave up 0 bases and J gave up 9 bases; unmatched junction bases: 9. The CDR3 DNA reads TGTGCCAGCAGCTTGGCGGTCGGGAGGATAGGTGAGCAGTTCTTC. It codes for CASSLAVGRIGEQFF.

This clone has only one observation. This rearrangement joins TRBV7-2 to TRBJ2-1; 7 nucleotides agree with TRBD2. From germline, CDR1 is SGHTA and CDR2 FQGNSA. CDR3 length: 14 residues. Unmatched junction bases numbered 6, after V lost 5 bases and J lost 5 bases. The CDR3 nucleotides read TGTGCCAGCAGCCCAACTAGCGACCACAATGAGCAGTTCTTC. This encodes CASSPTSDHNEQFF. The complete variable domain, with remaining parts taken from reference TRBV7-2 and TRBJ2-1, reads GAGVSQSPSNKVTEKGKDVELRCDPISGHTALYWYRQSLGQGLEFLIYFQGNSAPDKSGLPSDRFSAERTGGSVSTLTIQRTQQEDSAVYLCASSPTSDHNEQFFGPGTRLTVL.

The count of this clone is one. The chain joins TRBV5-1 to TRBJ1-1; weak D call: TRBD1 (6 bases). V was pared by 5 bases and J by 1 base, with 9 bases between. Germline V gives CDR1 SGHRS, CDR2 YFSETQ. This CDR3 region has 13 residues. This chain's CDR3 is CASRRDKNTEAFF. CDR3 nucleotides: TGCGCCAGCAGAAGGGACAAGAACACTGAAGCTTTCTTT.

The CDR3 here is CASSSLTSGYTGELFF. The CDR3 DNA is TGTGCCAGCAGTTCTTTGACTAGCGGGTACACCGGGGAGCTGTTTTTT. The chain employs TRBV27 and TRBJ2-2, with 10 bases matching TRBD2. The CDR3 has 16 amino acids. Germline V lookup: CDR1 MNHEY, CDR2 SMNVEV (reference sequence). Unmatched junction bases numbered 5, after V lost 4 bases and J lost 3 bases.

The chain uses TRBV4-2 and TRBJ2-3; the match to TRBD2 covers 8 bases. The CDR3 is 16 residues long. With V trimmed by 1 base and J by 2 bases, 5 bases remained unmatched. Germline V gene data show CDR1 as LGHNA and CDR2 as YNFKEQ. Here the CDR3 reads CASSQGSSGITDTQYF. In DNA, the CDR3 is TGTGCCAGCAGCCAAGGGAGTAGCGGGATCACAGATACGCAGTATTTT.

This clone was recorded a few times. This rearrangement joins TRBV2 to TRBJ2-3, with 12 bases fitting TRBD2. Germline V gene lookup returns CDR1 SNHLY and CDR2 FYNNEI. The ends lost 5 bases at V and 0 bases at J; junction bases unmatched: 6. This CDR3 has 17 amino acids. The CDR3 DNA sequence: TGTGCCAGCAGTAACCTAGCGGGGGGGACGAGCACAGATACGCAGTATTTT. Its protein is CASSNLAGGTSTDTQYF. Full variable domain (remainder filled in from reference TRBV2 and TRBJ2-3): EPEVTQTPSHQVTQMGQEVILRCVPISNHLYFYWYRQILGQKVEFLVSFYNNEISEKSEIFDDQFSVERPDGSNFTLKIRSTKLEDSAMYFCASSNLAGGTSTDTQYFGPGTRLTVL.

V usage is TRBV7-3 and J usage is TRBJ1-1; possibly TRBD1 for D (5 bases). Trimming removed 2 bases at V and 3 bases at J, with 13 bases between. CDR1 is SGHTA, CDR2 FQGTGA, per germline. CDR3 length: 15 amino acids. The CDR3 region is CASSLEAGRDTEAFF. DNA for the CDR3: TGTGCCAGCAGCTTAGAGGCGGGGCGCGACACTGAAGCTTTCTTT.

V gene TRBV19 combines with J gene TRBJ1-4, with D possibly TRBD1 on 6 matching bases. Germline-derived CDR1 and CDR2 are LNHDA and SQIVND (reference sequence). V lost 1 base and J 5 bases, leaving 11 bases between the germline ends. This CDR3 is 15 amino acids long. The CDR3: CASSIAPGVNEKLFF. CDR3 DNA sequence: TGTGCCAGTAGTATAGCCCCAGGGGTGAATGAAAAACTGTTTTTT.

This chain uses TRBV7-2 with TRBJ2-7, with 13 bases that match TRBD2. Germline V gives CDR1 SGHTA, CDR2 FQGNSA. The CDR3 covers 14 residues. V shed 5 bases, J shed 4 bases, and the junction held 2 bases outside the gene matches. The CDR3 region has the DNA TGTGCCAGCAGCCCGGGACTAGCGGGATACGAGCAGTACTTC. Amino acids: CASSPGLAGYEQYF.